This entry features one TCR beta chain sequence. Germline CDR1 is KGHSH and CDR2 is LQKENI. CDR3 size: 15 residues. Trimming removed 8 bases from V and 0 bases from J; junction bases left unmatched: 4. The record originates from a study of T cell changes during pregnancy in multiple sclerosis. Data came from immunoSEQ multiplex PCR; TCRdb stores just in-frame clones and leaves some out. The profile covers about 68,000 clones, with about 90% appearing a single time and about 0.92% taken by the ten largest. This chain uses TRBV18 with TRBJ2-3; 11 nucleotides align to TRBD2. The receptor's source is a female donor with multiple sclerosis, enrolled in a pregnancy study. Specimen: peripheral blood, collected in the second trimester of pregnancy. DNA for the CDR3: TGTGCCAGCACGGGACTAGCGGCTAGCACAGATACGCAGTATTTT. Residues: CASTGLAASTDTQYF. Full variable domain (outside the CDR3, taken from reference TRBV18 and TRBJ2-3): NAGVMQNPRHLVRRRGQEARLRCSPMKGHSHVYWYRQLPEEGLKFMVYLQKENIIDESGMPKERFSAEFPKEGPSILRIQQVVRGDSAAYFCASTGLAASTDTQYFGPGTRLTVL.